Presented here are 8 T cell receptor beta chains from one specimen sequenced in a study of T cells in localized non-small cell lung cancer. The repertoire was sequenced with immunoSEQ multiplex PCR; TCRdb's copy has only in-frame clones and lacks some. The sample lists 53,000 or so clones; over 70% were seen once. Sample: peripheral blood mononuclear cells, taken before any cancer treatment. The receptors originated from a man aged 35 to 70 with stage III lung adenocarcinoma.

This clone was seen just once. This rearrangement joins TRBV2 to TRBJ1-5; 8 bases match TRBD1. V was clipped by 7 bases and J by 6 bases; unmatched bases: 8. This CDR3 comprises 14 residues. Germline-derived CDR1 and CDR2 are SNHLY and FYNNEI. Here the CDR3 DNA reads TGTGCCAGCACCCGACAGGGGAACGGTCAGCCCCAGCATTTT. Amino acids: CASTRQGNGQPQHF.

The chain couples TRBV7-6 to TRBJ2-5; no reliable D call. Looked up from germline, CDR1 is SGHVS and CDR2 is FNYEAQ. The length of the CDR3 is 15 residues. Trimming shortened V by 1 base and J by 2 bases, and 11 bases separated the two germline ends. CDR3 in DNA: TGTGCCAGCAGCTTAGACAGAGTCCCACAAGAGACCCAGTACTTC. It translates to CASSLDRVPQETQYF.

The CDR3 reads CASRKGSGELFF. The CDR3 DNA follows: TGTGCCAGCAGAAAGGGTTCCGGGGAGCTGTTTTTT. V usage is TRBV2 and J usage is TRBJ2-2; D gene uncertain. V dropped 6 bases and J dropped 6 bases, with 8 bases sitting between them. The CDR3 covers 12 residues. Per germline, CDR1 SNHLY and CDR2 FYNNEI.

This clone was counted only a few times. The rearrangement joins TRBV7-2 to TRBJ1-5, with 9 bases that match TRBD1. The CDR3 has 15 residues. Trimming took 5 bases from V and 6 from J; bases not matched to a gene: 8. From germline, CDR1 is SGHTA and CDR2 FQGNSA. CDR3 residues: CASSPTGQGGQPQHF. As DNA, the CDR3 is TGTGCCAGCAGCCCGACGGGACAGGGAGGTCAGCCCCAGCATTTT.

This clone has a single count. V usage is TRBV20-1 and J usage is TRBJ2-1, with no clear D. The V end lost 7 bases, the J end lost 7 bases, and 11 bases lay between the germline ends. CDR3 size: 11 residues. Germline lookup yields CDR1 DFQATT and CDR2 SNEGSKA (reference sequence). The CDR3 DNA reads TGCAGTGGTGACCGCCGGAATGAGCAGTTCTTC. Protein: CSGDRRNEQFF.

V and J are TRBV7-7 and TRBJ2-1, with D perhaps matching TRBD1 (6 bases). The CDR3 is 15 residues long. The V and J ends lost 2 bases and 9 bases respectively, with 17 bases between them. CDR1 is SSHAT, CDR2 FNYEAQ, per germline (reference sequence). For the CDR3, the DNA is TGTGCCAGCAGCTTAATTGCACAGGGCGGAAGTGAGCAGTTCTTC. Protein: CASSLIAQGGSEQFF. Full variable domain (rest looked up from reference TRBV7-7 and TRBJ2-1): GAGVSQSPRYKVTKRGQDVTLRCDPISSHATLYWYQQALGQGPEFLTYFNYEAQPDKSGLPSDRFSAERPEGSISTLTIQRTEQRDSAMYRCASSLIAQGGSEQFFGPGTRLTVL.

The V gene is TRBV4-2, the J gene TRBJ1-2, with a tentative D call TRBD1 (6 bases). This CDR3 spans 14 amino acids. The germline V gene encodes CDR1 LGHNA and CDR2 YNFKEQ. V was shortened by 4 bases and J by 3 bases, with 12 bases between the two germline ends. CDR3 nucleotides: TGTGCCAGCAGCCCCCTGACAGGTCACTATGGCTACACCTTC. Its translation is CASSPLTGHYGYTF.

This clone was seen a few times. V is TRBV19 and J is TRBJ1-5; possibly TRBD1 for D (6 bases). This CDR3 has 16 amino acids. The V and J ends lost 1 base and 4 bases respectively, with 14 bases between them. CDR1 is LNHDA, CDR2 SQIVND, per germline (reference sequence). This CDR3 reads CASSIGRQVNNQPQHF. CDR3 bases: TGTGCCAGTAGTATAGGAAGACAGGTGAATAATCAGCCCCAGCATTTT.